This T cell receptor (beta chain) was recovered during a study of OX40 agonist ivuxolimab in advanced cancers. This table comes from immunoSEQ multiplex PCR, and its TCRdb copy is limited to in-frame clones, with some not included. The sample has about 77,000 clones, under 90% seen once. CDR3 length: 12 amino acids. The V gene lost 0 bases and the J gene lost 4 bases, with 1 base spanning the gap. CDR1 KGHSH and CDR2 LQKENI come from the germline V gene. Only a few counts were recorded for this clone. Its cognate antigen is unknown. Whole-study results and caveats: Averaged across samples, CD8+ T cells carried more expanded clones than CD4+ did.

This material consisted of CD4+ or CD8+ T cells sorted from blood, taken in a trial of the OX40 agonist ivuxolimab. This chain connects TRBV18 to TRBJ1-5; D call uncertain. This clonotype was sampled from an adult with an advanced solid tumor such as melanoma, head and neck, liver or kidney cancer. CDR3: CASSPPNQPQHF. The CDR3 bases are TGTGCCAGCTCACCACCGAATCAGCCCCAGCATTTT.